This entry is about one T cell receptor beta chain. What it recognizes is unknown. This could be a read error, since a much larger clone is one nucleotide away. CDR1 is LNHNV, CDR2 YYDKDF, per germline (reference sequence). V was trimmed by 1 base and J by 10 bases, leaving 11 bases between them. CDR3 length equals 13 residues. Study-wide results and caveats: The larger cohort examined one V-J beta rearrangement, not whole repertoires. Greatest tumor Treg TCR overlap was with tumor naive CD4+ cells.

Cells sorted as Tregs were CD4+, CD25+ and CD127-/low. Full-length variable regions came from constant-region reverse primers plus semi-nested Nested Universal Primer A PCR. Each CDR3 protein gets one entry after TCRdb re-called the 5' RACE reads with MiXCR. The repertoire holds about 9,800 distinct CDR3 sequences, with less than 30% as singletons. What was sequenced was Tregs sorted from blood. The sequence was collected from a female donor with breast cancer. This chain links TRBV15 with TRBJ2-1, with D tentatively TRBD1 (6 bases). The CDR3 region is CATSRVMGAEQFF. DNA of the CDR3: TGTGCCACCAGCAGAGTCATGGGGGCGGAGCAGTTCTTC.